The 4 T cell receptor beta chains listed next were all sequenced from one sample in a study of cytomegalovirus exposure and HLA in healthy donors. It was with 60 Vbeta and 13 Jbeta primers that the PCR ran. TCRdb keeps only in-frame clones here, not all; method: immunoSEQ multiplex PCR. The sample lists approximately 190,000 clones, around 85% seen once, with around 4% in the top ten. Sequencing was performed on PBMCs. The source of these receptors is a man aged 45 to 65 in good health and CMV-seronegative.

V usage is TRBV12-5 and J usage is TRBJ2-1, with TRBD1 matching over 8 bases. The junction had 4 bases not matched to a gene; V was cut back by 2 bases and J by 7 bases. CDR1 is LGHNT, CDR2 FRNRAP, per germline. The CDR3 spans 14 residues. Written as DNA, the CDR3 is TGTGCTAGTGGTTTGTGGACAGGGCGGAATGAGCAGTTCTTC. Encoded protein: CASGLWTGRNEQFF.

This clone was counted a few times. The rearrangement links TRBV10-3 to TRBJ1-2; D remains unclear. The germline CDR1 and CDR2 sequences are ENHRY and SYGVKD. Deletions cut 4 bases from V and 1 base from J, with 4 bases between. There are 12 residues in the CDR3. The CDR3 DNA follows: TGTGCCATCAGTGGAGTTAACTATGGCTACACCTTC. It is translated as CAISGVNYGYTF.

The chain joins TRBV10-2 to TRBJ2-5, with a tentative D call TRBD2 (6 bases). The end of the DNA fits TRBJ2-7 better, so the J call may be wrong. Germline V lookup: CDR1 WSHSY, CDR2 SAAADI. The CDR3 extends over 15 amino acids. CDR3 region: CASSESAGRAYEQYF. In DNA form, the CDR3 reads TGCGCCAGCAGTGAGTCAGCGGGCAGGGCCTACGAGCAGTACTTC.

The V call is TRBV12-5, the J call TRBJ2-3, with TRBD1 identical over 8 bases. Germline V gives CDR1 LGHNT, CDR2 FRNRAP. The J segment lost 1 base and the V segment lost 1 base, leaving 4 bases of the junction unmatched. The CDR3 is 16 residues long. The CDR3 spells CASGLGTGGRTDTQYF. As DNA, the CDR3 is TGTGCTAGTGGTTTGGGAACAGGGGGTCGCACAGATACGCAGTATTTT.